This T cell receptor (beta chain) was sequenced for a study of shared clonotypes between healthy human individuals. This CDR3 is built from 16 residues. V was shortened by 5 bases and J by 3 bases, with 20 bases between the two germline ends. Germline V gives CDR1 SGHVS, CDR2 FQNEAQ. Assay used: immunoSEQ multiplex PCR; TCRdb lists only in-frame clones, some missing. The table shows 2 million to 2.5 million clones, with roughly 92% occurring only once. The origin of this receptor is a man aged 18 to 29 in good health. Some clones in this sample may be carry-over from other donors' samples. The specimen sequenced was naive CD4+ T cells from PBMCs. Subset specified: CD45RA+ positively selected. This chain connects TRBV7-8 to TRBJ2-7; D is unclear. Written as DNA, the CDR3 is TGTGCCAGCAGCCCTTATTTGTCCAGGACCAACTACGAGCAGTACTTC. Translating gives CASSPYLSRTNYEQYF.